This passage covers 21 T cell receptor beta chains from one sample sequenced in a study of T cells in Graves' hyperthyroidism and ophthalmopathy. Amplified regions were TCR beta CDR3 sequences from RNA transcripts. First-round RT-PCR of the TCR CDR3 relied on the HTBI primer set. Each CDR3 protein gets one entry after TCRdb re-called the multiplex PCR reads with MiXCR. The profile covers roughly 35,000 distinct CDR3 sequences, with about 52% appearing a single time and about 25% taken by the ten largest. Sequencing was carried out using blood. The receptors here all came from a woman aged 35 to 49 with Graves' ophthalmopathy.

The J gene is TRBJ2-1, the V gene TRBV5-1, with D perhaps given as TRBD1 or TRBD2 (5 bases each). CDR1 is SGHRS and CDR2 is YFSETQ in the germline V gene. The CDR3 totals 15 residues. Trimming pared 7 bases from V and 7 bases from J, leaving 21 bases between. This CDR3 reads CASQIRGYPRNEQFF. The CDR3 DNA follows: TGCGCCAGCCAAATTCGGGGCTACCCACGGAATGAGCAGTTCTTC.

On this clonotype: The CDR3 end shows no conserved phenylalanine or tryptophan, and so a read error is likely. V usage is TRBV20-1 and J usage is TRBJ2-7; 7 bases are a match to TRBD2. V trimming: 2 bases; J trimming: 4 bases; junction bases outside the gene matches: 8. The CDR3 covers 14 residues. Per germline, CDR1 DFQATT and CDR2 SNEGSKA (reference sequence). The CDR3 DNA sequence: TGCAGTGCTAGAAGAGGACTAGGTGGGTACGAGCAGTACCTC. Translated, it gives CSARRGLGGYEQYL.

The genes are TRBV9 and TRBJ2-1; possibly TRBD2 for D (5 bases). The V gene's germline CDR1 is SGDLS and CDR2 YYNGEE. Trimming took off 4 bases at V and 3 bases at J, with 11 bases between the two ends. The CDR3 covers 14 residues. CDR3 sequence: CASSRLAGYNEQFF. In nucleotides, the CDR3 is TGTGCCAGCAGCAGGCTAGCTGGCTACAATGAGCAGTTCTTC.

The V gene is TRBV5-6, the J gene TRBJ1-2; 8 bases match TRBD1. Germline values: CDR1 SGHDT, CDR2 YYEEEE. V dropped 3 bases and J dropped 2; count of bases not matched to a gene: 6. This CDR3 region has 15 residues. CDR3 sequence (DNA): TGTGCCAGCAGCTCGGGACAGGCCTGGAACTATGGCTACACCTTC. This sequence encodes CASSSGQAWNYGYTF. Based on the CDR3 plus reference TRBV5-6 and TRBJ1-2, the full variable domain is DAGVTQSPTHLIKTRGQQVTLRCSPKSGHDTVSWYQQALGQGPQFIFQYYEEEERQRGNFPDRFSGHQFPNYSSELNVNALLLGDSALYLCASSSGQAWNYGYTFGSGTRLTVV.

In regard to this clonotype: A much bigger clone sits one base away, suggesting this may be a read error. The chain has TRBV5-4 and TRBJ2-2, with 7 bases identical to TRBD2. CDR3 size: 17 residues. Per the germline V gene, CDR1 is SGHNT and CDR2 is YYREEE (reference sequence). DNA of the CDR3: TGTGCCAGCAGCCAACCTTGGGGGGGGGGGAACACCAGGGAGCTGTTTTTT. Protein sequence: CASSQPWGGGNTRELFF.

The chain employs TRBV20-1 and TRBJ1-1, with D possibly TRBD1 on 5 matching bases. Germline V gives CDR1 DFQATT, CDR2 SNEGSKA (reference sequence). Trimming cost V 0 bases and J 4 bases, with 12 bases left between them. This CDR3 is built from 14 residues. As DNA, the CDR3 is TGCAGTGCTAGAGAGGCCGCAGGGATCACTGAAGCTTTCTTT. This codes for CSAREAAGITEAFF.

This clonotype occurred many times. V usage is TRBV6-1 and J usage is TRBJ2-7; 7 nucleotides agree with TRBD1. The CDR3 length is 15 residues. J lost 2 bases, V lost 6 bases, and 10 bases had no gene match. CDR1 and CDR2 from the germline V gene are MNHNS and SASEGT. For the CDR3, the DNA is TGTGCCAGCAGCCCCCAGGGGGTATCTACCTACGAGCAGTACTTC. This gives the protein CASSPQGVSTYEQYF.

V and J are TRBV2 and TRBJ2-7; possibly TRBD1 for D (6 bases). Trimming stripped 5 bases from V and 5 bases from J, with 10 bases between. Germline V gene lookup returns CDR1 SNHLY and CDR2 FYNNEI. There are 12 residues in the CDR3. The CDR3, as DNA: TGTGCCAGCAGTCAACAGGGCCACGAGCAGTACTTC. It specifies CASSQQGHEQYF.

V and J are TRBV19 and TRBJ2-2, with 7 bases matching TRBD2. With V trimmed by 5 bases and J by 6 bases, 15 bases remained unmatched. CDR1 is LNHDA, CDR2 SQIVND, per germline (reference sequence). The CDR3 runs 17 residues. Here the CDR3 reads CASSVHGTTFSAGELFF. CDR3 DNA sequence: TGTGCCAGTAGTGTCCACGGGACTACCTTTAGCGCCGGGGAGCTGTTTTTT. The complete variable domain, with remaining parts taken from reference TRBV19 and TRBJ2-2, reads DGGITQSPKYLFRKEGQNVTLSCEQNLNHDAMYWYRQDPGQGLRLIYYSQIVNDFQKGDIAEGYSVSREKKESFPLTVTSAQKNPTAFYLCASSVHGTTFSAGELFFGEGSRLTVL.

The chain joins TRBV2 to TRBJ2-5; D gene uncertain. The CDR3 is 13 amino acids. The V and J ends lost 7 bases and 0 bases respectively, with 9 bases between them. Germline CDR1 reads SNHLY; CDR2 reads FYNNEI. The CDR3 nucleotides are TGTGCCAGCAACTTACCGGACCAAGAGACCCAGTACTTC. Its protein product is CASNLPDQETQYF.

This clonotype was seen many times. CDR3 sequence: CAISSGGTSYEQYF. The CDR3 DNA is TGTGCCATCTCTTCCGGAGGGACGTCCTACGAGCAGTACTTC. J is TRBJ2-7 and V is TRBV28, with D perhaps matching TRBD2 (6 bases). CDR1 MDHEN and CDR2 SYDVKM come from the germline V gene. The CDR3 is made up of 14 amino acids. V was shortened by 10 bases and J by 1 base, with 17 bases between the two germline ends. Combining the CDR3 with reference TRBV28 and TRBJ2-7 gives the whole variable domain DVKVTQSSRYLVKRTGEKVFLECVQDMDHENMFWYRQDPGLGLRLIYFSYDVKMKEKGDIPEGYSVSREKKERFSLILESASTNQTSMYLCAISSGGTSYEQYFGPGTRLTVT.

This chain uses TRBV2 with TRBJ1-1; 11 positions match TRBD1. V trimming: 8 bases; J trimming: 1 base; junction bases outside the gene matches: 6. This CDR3 has 15 amino acids. CDR1 and CDR2 from the germline V gene are SNHLY and FYNNEI. The chain's CDR3 is CASRDRGERNTEAFF. CDR3 coding DNA: TGTGCCAGCCGGGACAGGGGGGAAAGGAACACTGAAGCTTTCTTT.

In this sample, this clonotype is medium-sized. The chain joins TRBV15 to TRBJ2-7; D call uncertain. V lost 0 bases and J 6 bases, leaving 15 bases between the germline ends. The CDR3 spans 15 residues. The germline V gene has CDR1 LNHNV and CDR2 YYDKDF (reference sequence). CDR3 amino acids: CATSRDLGRTLEQYF. CDR3 bases: TGTGCCACCAGCAGAGATTTGGGCAGGACCCTCGAGCAGTACTTC. Looking up the rest from reference TRBV15 and TRBJ2-7 gives the full variable domain: DAMVIQNPRYQVTQFGKPVTLSCSQTLNHNVMYWYQQKSSQAPKLLFHYYDKDFNNEADTPDNFQSRRPNTSFCFLDIRSPGLGDTAMYLCATSRDLGRTLEQYFGPGTRLTVT.

The chain has TRBV20-1 and TRBJ2-1; 7 bases map to TRBD1. Germline V gene data show CDR1 as DFQATT and CDR2 as SNEGSKA (reference sequence). V lost 1 base, J lost 3 bases, and 3 bases stayed unmatched. CDR3 length: 14 residues. The CDR3 sequence is CSARGRDSYNEQFF. CDR3 nucleotides: TGCAGTGCTAGAGGACGGGACAGCTACAATGAGCAGTTCTTC.

About this clonotype: A read error may explain this, as a much larger clone is one base away. The chain combines TRBV24-1 with TRBJ1-1, with D possibly being TRBD1 (6 bases). The CDR3 consists of 15 residues. V was pared by 5 bases and J by 1 base, with 13 bases between. CDR1 and CDR2 (germline): KGHDR, SFDVKD. The DNA of the CDR3 is TGTGCCACCAGTGTAAGACAGGCCGCGAACACTGAAGCTTTCTTT. Translating gives CATSVRQAANTEAFF.

By its share, this clonotype is medium-sized. V gene TRBV20-1 combines with J gene TRBJ2-3, with a possible D match to TRBD2 (6 bases). The CDR3 is made up of 12 amino acids. Germline V gives CDR1 DFQATT, CDR2 SNEGSKA (reference sequence). With 1 base removed from V and 4 bases from J, the gap between germline ends came to 6 bases. CDR3 protein: CSARGLADTQYF. In DNA form, the CDR3 reads TGCAGTGCTAGAGGACTAGCAGATACGCAGTATTTT.

This clonotype is labeled as medium-sized. The chain uses TRBV7-9 and TRBJ1-5, with D unresolved. With 1 base removed from V and 3 bases from J, the gap between germline ends came to 1 base. Germline loops: CDR1 SEHNR, CDR2 FQNEAQ (reference sequence). The CDR3 has 12 residues. The CDR3 DNA sequence: TGTGCCAGCAGCTTAGACAATCAGCCCCAGCATTTT. Its translation: CASSLDNQPQHF.

Comment on this clonotype: This may be a read error: a much more frequent sequence differs by one nucleotide. A read error is likely, as this CDR3 ends without the conserved phenylalanine or tryptophan. The chain is built from TRBV5-1 and TRBJ1-1; 8 nucleotides align to TRBD1. The CDR3 sequence is 15 residues long. Germline V gene data show CDR1 as SGHRS and CDR2 as YFSETQ. The CDR3 sequence is CASRDRGVMNTGAFL. DNA of the CDR3: TGCGCCAGCAGAGACAGGGGTGTCATGAACACTGGAGCTTTCCTT.

The chain is built from TRBV6-4 and TRBJ2-7; 13 bases are a match to TRBD2. Trimming cost V 6 bases and J 0 bases; bases outside gene matches: 5. CDR3 length: 16 residues. Germline V gene lookup returns CDR1 MRHNA and CDR2 SNTAGT. Here the CDR3 DNA reads TGTGCCAGCAGAACCGGGACTAGCGGGGCCTCCTACGAGCAGTACTTC. Translated: CASRTGTSGASYEQYF.

This rearrangement joins TRBV2 to TRBJ2-1; tentatively, D is TRBD1 (5 bases). The CDR3 runs to 12 residues. Trimming removed 8 bases from V and 9 bases from J, with 14 bases in between. Germline CDR1 and CDR2: SNHLY and FYNNEI. DNA of the CDR3: TGTGCCAGCCGACAGCGATTCACTGAGCAGTTCTTC. Translation gives CASRQRFTEQFF.

The J gene is TRBJ2-7, the V gene TRBV20-1; 11 bases map to TRBD2. The length of the CDR3 is 15 residues. J lost 4 bases, V lost 3 bases, and 8 bases had no gene match. CDR1 is DFQATT, CDR2 SNEGSKA, per germline (reference sequence). CDR3 sequence (DNA): TGCAGTGCTAGTACTAGCGGGAGTAGGAGTTACGAGCAGTACTTC. It specifies CSASTSGSRSYEQYF.